This T cell receptor beta chain was captured by sequencing in a study of OX40 agonist ivuxolimab in advanced cancers. For the wider study: Ivuxolimab was a fully human IgG2 agonistic monoclonal antibody targeting the costimulatory receptor OX40 (CD134). The monotherapy dose-escalation portion (N of about 50 patients) of the phase I ivuxolimab trial is reported in the paper. Partial responses were achieved by three dose-escalation patients, of whom one had hepatocellular carcinoma and two had cutaneous melanoma. Intravenous ivuxolimab was administered to patients every 2 weeks at six dose levels: 0.01, 0.1, 0.3, 1.5, 3 and 10 mg/kg. The dose-escalation cohort was roughly 83% male with a mean age of roughly 62 years, ranging from about 23 to 85. Among the approximately 50 dose-escalation patients, about 20 had hepatocellular carcinoma, approximately 15 melanoma, 9 renal cell carcinoma and 9 head and neck cancer. Peripheral TCRbeta sequencing was intended to test whether TCR sequence diversity was altered and clonal T-cell expansion was caused by ivuxolimab. Patients were allowed to have had prior anti-PD-1, anti-PD-L1 or anti-CTLA-4 therapy, and approximately 43% of the dose-escalation patients had previously received checkpoint inhibitors.

Overall study results and their limits: Low levels of normalized T-cell clonal expansion were also seen in some patients who did not respond. Antigen specificity was not determined for the clonally expanded peripheral T cells. Clonal expansion of both CD4+ and CD8+ blood T cells was observed from baseline to week 6 at doses 0.1 to 3.0 mg/kg. In the 0.1-3.0 mg/kg groups, partial responders were among the patients with the lowest normalized peripheral clonal expansion, particularly in CD8+ T cells. After ivuxolimab, more expanded clones were found on average in CD8+ T cells than in CD4+ T cells.

The trial excluded patients who had a history of autoimmune disease or who were on systemic immunosuppression. Peripheral blood for TCR sequencing was drawn from every dose cohort at baseline, at cycle 4 day 1 and at cycle 7 day 1. Samples were obtained from an open-label, multicenter, first-in-human phase I dose-escalation trial of ivuxolimab. Adults with locally advanced or metastatic melanoma, renal cell, hepatocellular, or head and neck squamous cell carcinoma were enrolled in the trial. Before TCR sequencing, CD4+ T cells and CD8+ T cells were sorted from peripheral blood as separate populations. For sequencing of the TCRbeta CDR3 region, genomic DNA was extracted from the sorted cells. The immunoSEQ Assay was used to sequence the TCRbeta CDR3 regions. Held by TCRdb, this immuneACCESS table contains in-frame sequences only and omits some clones. Under half of the omission traces to an unresolved V gene where checked; the cause of the rest is unknown. A total of about 58,000 clones appear in this sample, 83% of them only once. 2.5% to 4% of the sample is held by the ten biggest clonotypes.

The germline V gene encodes CDR1 SGHTA and CDR2 FQGNSA. Ends trimmed: V by 5 bases, J by 5 bases; bases unmatched to a gene: 6. From its cysteine to its phenylalanine, the CDR3 spans 14 amino acids. Only CDR3 DNA is held: 42 bases, read in frame from base 1. As concerns this clone: It has no known antigen specificity. Qualities for individual bases were not recorded, and no much larger clone is one base off.

This receptor was obtained from an adult with an advanced solid tumor such as melanoma, head and neck, liver or kidney cancer. The chain links TRBV7-2 with TRBJ1-1; TRBD1 aligns with 9 central bases. Sequenced material: CD4+ or CD8+ T cells sorted from blood, taken in a trial of the OX40 agonist ivuxolimab. The CDR3 protein sequence reads: CASSLGQGATEAFF. The DNA is as follows: TGTGCCAGCAGCCTGGGACAGGGAGCGACTGAAGCTTTCTTT.